This T cell receptor beta chain comes out of a study of tumor and adjacent non-tumor tissue in lung cancer. No cell sorting was done before RNA was extracted from the tissue. The CDR3 length is 14 residues. Germline-derived CDR1 and CDR2 are SGHAT and FQNNGV. Points on this clonotype: A junction end diverges from the germline sequence, so it may reflect a read error.

TCRbeta libraries were built with three rounds of nested PCR, modified from ARM-PCR. A single record per CDR3 protein comes from TCRdb applying MiXCR to the multiplex PCR reads. Of around 79,000 distinct CDR3 sequences in the sample, over 60% were seen once. V gene TRBV11-2 combines with J gene TRBJ2-7; 8 positions agree with TRBD1. The clonotype originates from a woman in her forties with non-small cell lung cancer. Sequencing was performed on lung tumor tissue. DNA of the CDR3: TGTGCGAGCAGCTTACAGGGGGTAGAGGACGAGCAATTCTTC. Its protein is CASSLQGVEDEQFF.